This T cell receptor beta chain was observed in a study of cytomegalovirus exposure and HLA in healthy donors. Study-level points and caveats: Cytomegalovirus-associated status was assigned to roughly 160 TCR beta chains.

Points on this clone: Its antigen is still unknown.

Germline values: CDR1 DFQATT, CDR2 SNEGSKA (reference sequence). Trimming removed 6 bases at V and 5 bases at J, with 7 bases between. This CDR3 has 10 amino acids. The table came from immunoSEQ multiplex PCR; TCRdb's copy has only in-frame clones and leaves some out. The table records around 150,000 clones, approximately 96% of them present only once. The sequenced material came from PBMCs. V usage is TRBV20-1 and J usage is TRBJ1-1; tentative D call: TRBD1 (5 bases). The origin of this receptor is a woman under 30 in good health and CMV-seronegative. CDR3 bases: TGCAGTGCGGGGGGGACTGAAGCTTTCTTT. The encoded protein is CSAGGTEAFF.